This paragraph reports one TCR beta chain. Its antigen remains unidentified. The sample originates from a study of T cells in tumors after PD-1 blockade. As for the study in general: Mean per tumor sample: tens of thousands of templates (554-99,264), some 6,000 unique clonotypes.

General study findings and limits: Clonal replacement, not reinvigoration, is suggested for expanded exhausted CD8+ clones after therapy. Among squamous cell carcinoma expanded CD8+ clones, approximately 50% of exhausted ones versus 25% to 35% of others were novel.

Method: immunoSEQ multiplex PCR; TCRdb's copy keeps in-frame clones and lacks some. The sample records fewer than 5,000 clones, about 72% being singletons. Germline CDR1 and CDR2: LGHNT and FRNRAP. V shed 3 bases and J 1 base; nucleotides not matched to a gene: 14. The CDR3 has 21 residues. V and J are TRBV12-5 and TRBJ2-3, with TRBD2 matching 15 bases. The receptor's source is a human donor with cutaneous squamous cell carcinoma. Source: tumor tissue, taken before anti-PD-1 treatment. Here the CDR3 reads CASGFNSFRGLAGGGTDTQYF. CDR3 bases: TGTGCTAGTGGTTTTAATTCGTTTCGGGGACTAGCGGGGGGCGGCACAGATACGCAGTATTTT.